The next 7 T cell receptor beta chains were all read from a single sample in a study of cytomegalovirus exposure and HLA in healthy donors. Sequencing was performed with immunoSEQ multiplex PCR; in TCRdb, only in-frame clones are kept and a portion is missing. The table includes approximately 160,000 clones, 75% to 95% detected once. Sequences were obtained from PBMCs. Receptors originate from a woman aged 18-29 years in good health and CMV-seropositive.

This clone came up once. V is TRBV27 and J is TRBJ2-1; D uncertain. The CDR3 contains 15 residues. CDR1 is MNHEY, CDR2 SMNVEV, per germline (reference sequence). V dropped 6 bases and J dropped 0 bases, with 12 bases sitting between them. The CDR3 nucleotides read TGTGCCAGCAGCCTCCAATCGAGCTCCTACAATGAGCAGTTCTTC. Amino acid sequence: CASSLQSSSYNEQFF.

This chain uses TRBV6-5 with TRBJ2-7; 10 nucleotides agree with TRBD1. Germline CDR1 and CDR2: MNHEY and SVGAGI. CDR3 size: 15 residues. V lost 6 bases to trimming and J lost 4 bases; unmatched junction nucleotides: 9. The CDR3 region is CASSTPDRGLYEQYF. The CDR3 DNA sequence: TGTGCCAGCAGCACCCCCGACAGGGGGCTATACGAGCAGTACTTC.

The chain uses TRBV6-5 and TRBJ2-1; 11 bases align to TRBD2. Germline loops: CDR1 MNHEY, CDR2 SVGAGI. Trimming removed 4 bases from V and 9 bases from J; junction bases left unmatched: 8. This CDR3 comprises 15 residues. This CDR3 reads CASSLLAGALSEQFF. The CDR3 coding sequence is TGTGCCAGCAGTTTACTAGCGGGAGCCTTGAGTGAGCAGTTCTTC.

The chain uses TRBV11-2 and TRBJ2-2; 7 bases match TRBD2. Germline values: CDR1 SGHAT, CDR2 FQNNGV. There are 16 residues in the CDR3. Losses at the gene ends were 1 base for V and 5 bases for J; bases not matched to a gene: 7. DNA for the CDR3: TGTGCCAGCAGCTTAGGGACTAGTCCGGGGACCGGGGAGCTGTTTTTT. Its protein product is CASSLGTSPGTGELFF. The full variable domain, in which reference TRBV11-2 and TRBJ2-2 provide the parts outside the CDR3, is EAGVAQSPRYKIIEKRQSVAFWCNPISGHATLYWYQQILGQGPKLLIQFQNNGVVDDSQLPKDRFSAERLKGVDSTLKIQPAKLEDSAVYLCASSLGTSPGTGELFFGEGSRLTVL.

The chain combines TRBV27 with TRBJ2-2, with 12 nucleotides matching TRBD2. The trim removed 6 bases at V and 4 bases at J, leaving 6 bases unmatched. CDR1 and CDR2 from the germline V gene are MNHEY and SMNVEV (reference sequence). The CDR3 has 16 amino acids. CDR3 loop: CASRPSGLAGTGELFF. As DNA, the CDR3 is TGTGCCAGCAGACCTTCGGGACTAGCGGGCACCGGGGAGCTGTTTTTT.

The gene calls are TRBV7-9 and TRBJ2-7; a possible D gene is TRBD1 (6 bases). V was pared by 5 bases and J by 1 base, with 15 bases between. CDR3 size: 15 residues. Germline CDR1 and CDR2: SEHNR and FQNEAQ (reference sequence). CDR3 in DNA: TGTGCCAGCAGCCCTCCGACAGGACCTTCCTACGAGCAGTACTTC. It codes for CASSPPTGPSYEQYF.

This clone was observed a handful of times. The rearrangement joins TRBV27 to TRBJ1-1; D may be TRBD1 (5 bases). Trimming removed 5 bases from V and 9 bases from J, with 10 bases in between. The CDR3 contains 11 residues. Germline values: CDR1 MNHEY, CDR2 SMNVEV (reference sequence). In nucleotides, the CDR3 is TGTGCCAGCAGTAGGGGATTTAAAGCTTTCTTT. This translates into CASSRGFKAFF.